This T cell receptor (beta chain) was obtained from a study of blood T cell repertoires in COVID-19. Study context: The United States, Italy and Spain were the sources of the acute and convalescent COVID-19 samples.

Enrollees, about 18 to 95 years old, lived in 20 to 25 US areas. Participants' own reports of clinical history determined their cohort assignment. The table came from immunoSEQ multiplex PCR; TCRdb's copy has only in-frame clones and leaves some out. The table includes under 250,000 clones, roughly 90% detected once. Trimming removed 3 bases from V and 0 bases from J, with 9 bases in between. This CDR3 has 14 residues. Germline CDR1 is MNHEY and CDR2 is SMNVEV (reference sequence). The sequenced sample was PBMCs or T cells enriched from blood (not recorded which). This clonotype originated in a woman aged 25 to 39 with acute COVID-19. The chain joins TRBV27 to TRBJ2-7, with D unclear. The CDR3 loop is CASSLGESSYEQYF. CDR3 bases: TGTGCCAGCAGTTTGGGCGAATCCTCCTACGAGCAGTACTTC.